A single sample gave rise to the 26 T cell receptor beta chains below, sequenced in a study of cytomegalovirus exposure and HLA in healthy donors (dated by TCRdb to about 2017). Libraries were constructed by the immunoSEQ multiplex PCR assay. This immuneACCESS table, as held by TCRdb, lists in-frame sequences with V and J called but not all clones. Of the missing ones, under half trace to an unresolved V gene in checked studies; the others have no known cause. The sample profile shows 60,000 to 85,000 clones; over 85% of them were found once. Jointly, the top ten make up about 1.6% of the sample. Sequencing used PBMCs. These receptors were obtained from a man between 18 and 35 years old in good health and CMV-seropositive.

This chain joins TRBV28 and TRBJ2-2, with TRBD1 matching over 8 bases. The CDR3 has 17 residues. Germline CDR1 MDHEN, CDR2 SYDVKM. The V segment lost 4 bases and the J segment 9 bases; nucleotides outside the gene matches: 16. CDR3: CASSSGALQGGYRELFF. For the CDR3, the DNA is TGTGCCAGCAGTTCTGGGGCACTACAGGGGGGTTACAGGGAGCTGTTTTTT.

The chain joins TRBV5-4 to TRBJ2-5, with 7 bases matching TRBD1. CDR1 SGHNT and CDR2 YYREEE come from the germline V gene (reference sequence). V was clipped by 0 bases and J by 4 bases; unmatched bases: 6. The CDR3 runs to 15 residues. The CDR3 sequence is CASSLGQGFGETQYF. DNA for the CDR3: TGTGCCAGCAGCTTGGGACAGGGATTTGGAGAGACCCAGTACTTC.

The chain joins TRBV30 to TRBJ2-1; no clear D. The germline V gene encodes CDR1 GTSNPN and CDR2 SVGIG (reference sequence). V gave up 0 bases and J gave up 9 bases, with 9 bases separating them. The CDR3 sequence is 12 residues long. The CDR3 DNA follows: TGTGCCTGGAGTGTCGGGTCCGGTGAGCAGTTCTTC. The encoded protein is CAWSVGSGEQFF.

The V gene is TRBV5-1, the J gene TRBJ2-1; 7 bases are shared with TRBD1. This CDR3 has 15 residues. V shed 4 bases and J 3 bases; nucleotides not matched to a gene: 7. Germline lookup yields CDR1 SGHRS and CDR2 YFSETQ. For the CDR3, the DNA is TGCGCCAGCAGCCCGGGACAGTATCTCTACAATGAGCAGTTCTTC. Translating gives CASSPGQYLYNEQFF.

The J gene is TRBJ2-7, the V gene TRBV5-1; 13 bases are a match to TRBD2. Germline CDR1 SGHRS, CDR2 YFSETQ. This CDR3 is 17 amino acids long. V gave up 3 bases and J gave up 0 bases; unmatched junction bases: 6. CDR3 bases: TGCGCCAGCAGCTACTTGACTAGCGGGAGGAGCTCCTACGAGCAGTACTTC. Its protein is CASSYLTSGRSSYEQYF.

The J gene is TRBJ2-5, the V gene TRBV28; TRBD2 matches at 10 bases. CDR1 is MDHEN and CDR2 is SYDVKM in the germline V gene. V dropped 4 bases and J dropped 2; count of bases not matched to a gene: 19. This CDR3 has 20 residues. CDR3 in amino acids: CASSSLGASGGRGPQETQYF. The CDR3 DNA follows: TGTGCCAGCAGTTCTCTGGGGGCTAGCGGGGGCCGGGGCCCACAAGAGACCCAGTACTTC.

The rearrangement uses TRBV14 and TRBJ2-7; D may be TRBD1 (5 bases). The germline CDR1 and CDR2 sequences are SGHDN and FVKESK. Deletions cut 1 base from V and 1 base from J, with 14 bases between. This CDR3 is built from 16 residues. The CDR3 sequence: CASSQALGALSYEQYF. The CDR3 DNA sequence: TGTGCCAGCAGCCAAGCCCTAGGGGCTTTATCCTACGAGCAGTACTTC.

The rearrangement uses TRBV19 and TRBJ2-3; 9 bases match TRBD2. This CDR3 is 18 amino acids long. From germline, CDR1 is LNHDA and CDR2 SQIVND (reference sequence). Unmatched junction bases numbered 12, after V lost 5 bases and J lost 0 bases. DNA of the CDR3: TGTGCCAGTAGTTCCCGACTGACTAGCGGAACTAGCACAGATACGCAGTATTTT. It codes for CASSSRLTSGTSTDTQYF. Drawing the rest from reference TRBV19 and TRBJ2-3, the complete variable domain is DGGITQSPKYLFRKEGQNVTLSCEQNLNHDAMYWYRQDPGQGLRLIYYSQIVNDFQKGDIAEGYSVSREKKESFPLTVTSAQKNPTAFYLCASSSRLTSGTSTDTQYFGPGTRLTVL.

The chain is built from TRBV7-2 and TRBJ2-5, with 7 bases identical to TRBD1. V trimming: 5 bases; J trimming: 1 base; junction bases outside the gene matches: 7. From germline, CDR1 is SGHTA and CDR2 FQGNSA. There are 15 residues in the CDR3. The CDR3, as DNA: TGTGCCAGCAGCAAACAGGGGAGTCGCCAAGAGACCCAGTACTTC. Protein sequence: CASSKQGSRQETQYF.

The rearrangement joins TRBV5-6 to TRBJ2-3; 14 nucleotides align to TRBD2. Germline V gene sequence: CDR1 SGHDT, CDR2 YYEEEE. This CDR3 has 15 amino acids. The V and J ends lost 5 bases and 4 bases, in that order; junction bases with no gene match: 3. The CDR3 bases are TGTGCCAGCAGACGGGGACTAGCGGGAGCAGATACGCAGTATTTT. Amino acid sequence: CASRRGLAGADTQYF.

This chain joins TRBV2 and TRBJ1-5; 10 bases match TRBD1. The CDR3 covers 14 residues. Germline V gene sequence: CDR1 SNHLY, CDR2 FYNNEI. V lost 3 bases to trimming and J lost 5 bases; unmatched junction nucleotides: 1. CDR3 sequence: CASSDGQGDQPQHF. The CDR3 bases are TGTGCCAGCAGTGATGGACAGGGGGATCAGCCCCAGCATTTT.

The chain uses TRBV28 and TRBJ2-2, with 14 bases matching TRBD2. After removal of 7 bases from V and 11 bases from J, the junction contained 6 bases not matched to a gene. CDR3 length: 14 residues. The germline CDR1 and CDR2 sequences are MDHEN and SYDVKM. CDR3 protein: CASMGLAGVEELFF. Written as DNA, the CDR3 is TGTGCCAGCATGGGACTAGCGGGAGTAGAAGAGCTGTTTTTT.

This clone showed up just once. The rearrangement links TRBV7-2 to TRBJ1-1; D call uncertain. V gave up 5 bases and J gave up 8 bases, with 15 bases separating them. Germline assignment: CDR1 SGHTA and CDR2 FQGNSA. The CDR3 extends over 13 amino acids. CDR3 protein: CASSPRPTTEAFF. For the CDR3, the DNA is TGTGCCAGCAGCCCCAGACCCACTACAGAAGCTTTCTTT.

V and J are TRBV7-9 and TRBJ1-1; D gene ambiguous. The CDR3 is made up of 15 amino acids. Trimming took 5 bases from V and 1 from J, leaving 14 bases between them. Germline V gives CDR1 SEHNR, CDR2 FQNEAQ (reference sequence). CDR3 in DNA: TGTGCCAGCAGCACTCTTTTGAGATGGAACACTGAAGCTTTCTTT. Its translation is CASSTLLRWNTEAFF.

This sequence joins TRBV7-3 and TRBJ2-3; no clear D. CDR1 is SGHTA and CDR2 is FQGTGA in the germline V gene. V lost 2 bases to trimming and J lost 5 bases, with 8 bases between them. This CDR3 has 13 amino acids. CDR3 coding DNA: TGTGCCAGCAGCTTAGGGCCCCAAGATACGCAGTATTTT. Translating it yields CASSLGPQDTQYF.

The V gene is TRBV6-1, the J gene TRBJ2-1; TRBD2 aligns across 11 bases. The germline V gene has CDR1 MNHNS and CDR2 SASEGT. There are 13 residues in the CDR3. Losses at the gene ends were 6 bases for V and 9 bases for J; bases not matched to a gene: 4. The CDR3 DNA sequence: TGTGCCAGCAGACTAGCGGGAGCTTTTGAGCAGTTCTTC. This gives the protein CASRLAGAFEQFF.

CDR3 bases: TGTGCCGCCGGACATCCCCGCCAGCCCCAGCATTTT. It specifies CAAGHPRQPQHF. The chain recombines TRBV30 with TRBJ1-5, with D maybe TRBD1 (5 bases). The germline V gene encodes CDR1 GTSNPN and CDR2 SVGIG (reference sequence). The CDR3 runs 12 residues. The V end was cut by 8 bases, the J end by 7 bases, with 15 bases between.

The chain uses TRBV11-1 and TRBJ2-5, with 7 bases lining up with TRBD2. The V segment lost 4 bases and the J segment 3 bases; nucleotides outside the gene matches: 11. Germline V CDR1 and CDR2: SGHAT, FQDESV (reference sequence). This CDR3 is built from 16 residues. As DNA, the CDR3 is TGTGCCAGCAGCTCCCCCGTTTTGGCGGGAGAAGAGACCCAGTACTTC. Encoded protein: CASSSPVLAGEETQYF.

The V call is TRBV10-3, the J call TRBJ2-2, with 10 nucleotides matching TRBD1. CDR3 size: 16 residues. V gave up 6 bases and J gave up 5 bases; unmatched junction bases: 9. CDR1 is ENHRY, CDR2 SYGVKD, per germline. CDR3 DNA: TGTGCCATCAGGGGGATGACAGGGGGCTTAACCGGGGAGCTGTTTTTT. Encoded protein: CAIRGMTGGLTGELFF.

The gene calls are TRBV5-1 and TRBJ2-3; 11 bases align to TRBD2. Germline lookup yields CDR1 SGHRS and CDR2 YFSETQ. V shed 4 bases, J shed 3 bases, and the junction held 7 bases outside the gene matches. CDR3 length: 16 residues. The CDR3 DNA reads as TGCGCCAGCAGCCGAGTAGCGGGAGGGATAACAGATACGCAGTATTTT. This codes for CASSRVAGGITDTQYF.

The rearrangement uses TRBV28 and TRBJ2-1; TRBD2 aligns across 8 bases. The CDR3 contains 16 residues. J lost 7 bases, V lost 7 bases, and 15 bases had no gene match. Germline CDR1 and CDR2: MDHEN and SYDVKM. The CDR3 region has the DNA TGTGCCAGCACCCCTACTAGCGGAGCAGGTGAAAATGAGCAGTTCTTC. Translation: CASTPTSGAGENEQFF.

V is TRBV9 and J is TRBJ2-1; a possible D gene is TRBD2 (6 bases). This CDR3 spans 18 amino acids. V was clipped by 3 bases and J by 3 bases, with 22 bases between them. Germline V gives CDR1 SGDLS, CDR2 YYNGEE. The CDR3 region has the DNA TGTGCCAGCAGCGCCTCTGGGGTGGTGAGACTAGACTACAATGAGCAGTTCTTC. Translation: CASSASGVVRLDYNEQFF.

The gene calls are TRBV5-3 and TRBJ2-7, with no clear D. TRBV5-3 is assigned to the ORF class and has an uncertain function. This CDR3 spans 13 amino acids. Trimming removed 6 bases at V and 0 bases at J, with 10 bases between. The CDR3 protein is CARNAPSSYEQYF. CDR3 nucleotide sequence: TGTGCCAGAAACGCGCCGAGCTCCTACGAGCAGTACTTC.

This rearrangement joins TRBV9 to TRBJ1-2, with 8 nucleotides matching TRBD1. This CDR3 comprises 13 residues. Per germline, CDR1 SGDLS and CDR2 YYNGEE. V lost 5 bases, J lost 8 bases, and 8 bases stayed unmatched. CDR3 DNA: TGTGCCAGCAGGGGAGACAGGGGCGGGGGCTACACCTTC. It translates to CASRGDRGGGYTF.

V usage is TRBV10-3 and J usage is TRBJ2-3; 12 positions agree with TRBD2. Looked up from germline, CDR1 is ENHRY and CDR2 is SYGVKD. The length of the CDR3 is 18 residues. Trimming at V came to 4 bases and at J to 1 base, leaving 9 bases not matched to a gene. CDR3 sequence: CAISAGLAGGYRTDTQYF. The CDR3 bases are TGTGCCATCAGTGCGGGGCTAGCGGGAGGGTATCGCACAGATACGCAGTATTTT.

The rearrangement links TRBV6-1 to TRBJ2-7; the match to TRBD1 covers 11 bases. Germline-derived CDR1 and CDR2 are MNHNS and SASEGT. Losses at the gene ends were 2 bases for V and 3 bases for J; bases not matched to a gene: 6. This CDR3 is 16 amino acids long. The CDR3 DNA reads TGTGCCAGCAGTGAAACAGACGGGACAGGGGGCTACGAGCAGTACTTC. Its translation is CASSETDGTGGYEQYF.